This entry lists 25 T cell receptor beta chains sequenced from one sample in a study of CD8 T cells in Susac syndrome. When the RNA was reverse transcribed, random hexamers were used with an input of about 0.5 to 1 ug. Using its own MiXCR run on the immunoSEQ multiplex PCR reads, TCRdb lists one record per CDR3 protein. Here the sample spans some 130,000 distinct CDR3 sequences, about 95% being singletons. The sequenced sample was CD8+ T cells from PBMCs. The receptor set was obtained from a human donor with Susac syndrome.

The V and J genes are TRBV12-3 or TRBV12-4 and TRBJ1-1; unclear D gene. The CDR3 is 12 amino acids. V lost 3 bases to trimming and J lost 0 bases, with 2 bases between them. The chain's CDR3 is CASSFLNTEAFF. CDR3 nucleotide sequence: TGTGCCAGCAGTTTCTTGAACACTGAAGCTTTCTTT.

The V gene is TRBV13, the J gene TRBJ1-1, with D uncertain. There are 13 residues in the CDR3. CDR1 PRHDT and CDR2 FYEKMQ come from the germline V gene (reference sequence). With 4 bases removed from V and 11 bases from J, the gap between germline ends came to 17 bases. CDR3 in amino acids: CASSWGSLDPAFF. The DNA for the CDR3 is TGTGCCAGCAGCTGGGGATCTTTGGACCCCGCTTTCTTT. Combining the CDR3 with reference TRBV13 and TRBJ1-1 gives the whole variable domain AAGVIQSPRHLIKEKRETATLKCYPIPRHDTVYWYQQGPGQDPQFLISFYEKMQSDKGSIPDRFSAQQFSDYHSELNMSSLELGDSALYFCASSWGSLDPAFFGQGTRLTVV.

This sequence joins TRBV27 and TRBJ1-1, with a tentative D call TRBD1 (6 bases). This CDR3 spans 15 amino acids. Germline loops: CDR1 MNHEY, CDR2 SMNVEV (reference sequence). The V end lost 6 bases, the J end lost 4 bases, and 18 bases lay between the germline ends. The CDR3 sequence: CASSLTGTSGTEAFF. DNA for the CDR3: TGTGCCAGCAGCTTAACAGGGACGAGCGGCACTGAAGCTTTCTTT.

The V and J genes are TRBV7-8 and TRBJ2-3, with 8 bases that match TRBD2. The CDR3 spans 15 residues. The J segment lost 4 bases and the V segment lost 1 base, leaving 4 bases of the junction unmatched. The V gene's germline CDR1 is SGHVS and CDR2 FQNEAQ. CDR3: CASSLVAGGADTQYF. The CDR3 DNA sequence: TGTGCCAGCAGCTTAGTGGCGGGAGGTGCAGATACGCAGTATTTT.

DNA of the CDR3: TGCAGCGTCTCAGGGGGCATGAACACTGAAGCTTTCTTT. This encodes CSVSGGMNTEAFF. V and J are TRBV29-1 and TRBJ1-1; 8 positions agree with TRBD1. CDR1 is SQVTM, CDR2 ANQGSEA, per germline. V dropped 6 bases and J dropped 0; count of bases not matched to a gene: 3. The CDR3 spans 13 residues.

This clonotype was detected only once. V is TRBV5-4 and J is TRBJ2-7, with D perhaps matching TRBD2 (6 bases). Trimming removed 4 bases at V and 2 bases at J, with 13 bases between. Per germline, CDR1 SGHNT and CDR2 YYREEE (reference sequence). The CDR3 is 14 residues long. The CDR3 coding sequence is TGTGCCAGCAGCCCGGGCCGGGGGACCTACGAGCAGTACTTC. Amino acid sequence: CASSPGRGTYEQYF.

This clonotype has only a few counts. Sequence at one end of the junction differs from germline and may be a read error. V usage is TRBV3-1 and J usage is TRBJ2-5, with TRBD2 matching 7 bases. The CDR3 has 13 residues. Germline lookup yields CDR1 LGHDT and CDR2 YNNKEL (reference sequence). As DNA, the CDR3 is TGTGCCAGCAGCCAAGAAATGACGGGAGGAACCCACTTC. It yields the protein CASSQEMTGGTHF.

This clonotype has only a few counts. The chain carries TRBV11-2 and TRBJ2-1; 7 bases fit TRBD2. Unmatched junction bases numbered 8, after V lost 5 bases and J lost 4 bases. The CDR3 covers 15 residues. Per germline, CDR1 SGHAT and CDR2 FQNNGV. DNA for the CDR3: TGTGCCAGCAGCGAGACTAGCCGAGGATACAATGAGCAGTTCTTC. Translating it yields CASSETSRGYNEQFF.

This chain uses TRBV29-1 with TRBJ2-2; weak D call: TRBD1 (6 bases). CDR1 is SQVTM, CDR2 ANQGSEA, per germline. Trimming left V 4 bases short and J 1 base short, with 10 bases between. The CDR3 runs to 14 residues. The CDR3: CSVASGQNTGELFF. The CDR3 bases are TGCAGCGTTGCATCGGGACAGAACACCGGGGAGCTGTTTTTT.

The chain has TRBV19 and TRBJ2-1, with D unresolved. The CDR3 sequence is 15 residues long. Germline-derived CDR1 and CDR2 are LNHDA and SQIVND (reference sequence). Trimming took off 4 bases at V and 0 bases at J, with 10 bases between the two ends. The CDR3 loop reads CASSKVVSSYNEQFF. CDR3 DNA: TGTGCCAGTAGTAAAGTGGTCAGCTCCTACAATGAGCAGTTCTTC.

The CDR3 DNA is TGTGCCAGCAGCACAGACAGGGAGAACACTGAAGCTTTCTTT. Amino acids: CASSTDRENTEAFF. This sequence joins TRBV28 and TRBJ1-1; TRBD1 aligns across 7 bases. Germline assignment: CDR1 MDHEN and CDR2 SYDVKM. J gave up 1 base and V 6 bases, and 5 bases lay outside the gene matches. This CDR3 region has 14 residues.

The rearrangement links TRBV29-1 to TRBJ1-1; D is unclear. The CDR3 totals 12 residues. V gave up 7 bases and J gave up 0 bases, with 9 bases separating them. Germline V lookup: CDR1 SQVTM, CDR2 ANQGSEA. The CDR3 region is CSAPYLNTEAFF. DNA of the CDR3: TGCAGCGCCCCTTACTTGAACACTGAAGCTTTCTTT. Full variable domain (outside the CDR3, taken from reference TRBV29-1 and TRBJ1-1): SAVISQKPSRDICQRGTSLTIQCQVDSQVTMMFWYRQQPGQSLTLIATANQGSEATYESGFVIDKFPISRPNLTFSTLTVSNMSPEDSSIYLCSAPYLNTEAFFGQGTRLTVV.

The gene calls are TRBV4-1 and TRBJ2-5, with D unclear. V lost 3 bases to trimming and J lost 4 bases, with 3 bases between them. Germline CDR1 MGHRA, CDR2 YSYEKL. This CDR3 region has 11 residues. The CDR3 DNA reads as TGCGCCAGCAGCCACACAGAGACCCAGTACTTC. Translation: CASSHTETQYF.

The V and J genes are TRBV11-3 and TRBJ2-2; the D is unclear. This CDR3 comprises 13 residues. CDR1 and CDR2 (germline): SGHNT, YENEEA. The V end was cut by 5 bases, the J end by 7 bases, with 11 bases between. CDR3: CASSPPGGGELFF. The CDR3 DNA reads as TGTGCCAGCAGCCCGCCGGGCGGCGGGGAGCTGTTTTTT.

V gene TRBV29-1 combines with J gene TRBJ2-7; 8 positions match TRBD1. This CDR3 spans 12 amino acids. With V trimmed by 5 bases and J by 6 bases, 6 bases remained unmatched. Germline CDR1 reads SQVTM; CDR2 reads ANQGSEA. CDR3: CSVRDRPSEQYF. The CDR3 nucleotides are TGCAGCGTTCGGGACAGGCCCAGCGAGCAGTACTTC.

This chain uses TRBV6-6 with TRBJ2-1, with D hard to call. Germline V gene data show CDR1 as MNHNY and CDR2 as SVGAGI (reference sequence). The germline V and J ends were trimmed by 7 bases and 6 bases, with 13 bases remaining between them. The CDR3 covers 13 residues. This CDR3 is CASTDPAGNEQFF. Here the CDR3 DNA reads TGTGCCAGCACCGACCCGGCAGGCAATGAGCAGTTCTTC.

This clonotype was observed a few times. CDR3 sequence reads: CASRVLEGGGQETQYF. Here the CDR3 DNA reads TGTGCCAGCAGAGTTCTCGAGGGAGGTGGCCAAGAGACCCAGTACTTC. The chain recombines TRBV6-5 with TRBJ2-5; D possibly corresponds to TRBD2 (6 bases). This CDR3 spans 16 amino acids. Germline-derived CDR1 and CDR2 are MNHEY and SVGAGI. V lost 6 bases to trimming and J lost 1 base, with 18 bases between them.

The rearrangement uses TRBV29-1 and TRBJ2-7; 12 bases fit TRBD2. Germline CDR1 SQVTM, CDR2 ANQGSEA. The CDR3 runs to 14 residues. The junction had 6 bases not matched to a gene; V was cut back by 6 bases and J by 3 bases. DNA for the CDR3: TGCAGCGTGGAAACTAGCGGGGGGTTCTACGAGCAGTACTTC. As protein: CSVETSGGFYEQYF.

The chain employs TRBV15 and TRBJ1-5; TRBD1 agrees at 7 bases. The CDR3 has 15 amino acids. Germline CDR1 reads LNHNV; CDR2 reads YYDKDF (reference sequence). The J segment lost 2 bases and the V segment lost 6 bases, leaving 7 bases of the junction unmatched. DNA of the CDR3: TGTGCCACCAGAGAGACAGGGTTTCGCAATCAGCCCCAGCATTTT. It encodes CATRETGFRNQPQHF.

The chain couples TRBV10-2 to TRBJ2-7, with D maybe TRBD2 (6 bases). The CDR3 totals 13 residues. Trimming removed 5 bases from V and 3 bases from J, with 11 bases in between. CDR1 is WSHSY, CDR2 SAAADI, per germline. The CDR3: CASSLATLYEQYF. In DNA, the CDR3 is TGCGCCAGCAGTCTAGCGACCCTCTACGAGCAGTACTTC.

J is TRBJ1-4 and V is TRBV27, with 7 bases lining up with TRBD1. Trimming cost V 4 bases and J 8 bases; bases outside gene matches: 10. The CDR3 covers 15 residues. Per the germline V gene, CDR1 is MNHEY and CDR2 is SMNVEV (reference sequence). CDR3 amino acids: CASSSTSGGDEKLFF. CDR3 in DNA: TGTGCCAGCAGTTCAACCTCAGGGGGGGACGAAAAACTGTTTTTT.

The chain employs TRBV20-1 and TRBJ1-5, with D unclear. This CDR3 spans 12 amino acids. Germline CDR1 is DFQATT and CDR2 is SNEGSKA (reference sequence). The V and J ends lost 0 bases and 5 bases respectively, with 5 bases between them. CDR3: CSARDGDQPQHF. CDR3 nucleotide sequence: TGCAGTGCTAGAGATGGAGATCAGCCCCAGCATTTT.

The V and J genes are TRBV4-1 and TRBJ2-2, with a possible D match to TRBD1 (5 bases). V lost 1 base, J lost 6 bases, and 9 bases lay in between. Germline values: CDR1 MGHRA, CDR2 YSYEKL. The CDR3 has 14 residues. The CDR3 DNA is TGCGCCAGCAGCCAAGTCCAGGGTGCCGGGGAGCTGTTTTTT. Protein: CASSQVQGAGELFF.

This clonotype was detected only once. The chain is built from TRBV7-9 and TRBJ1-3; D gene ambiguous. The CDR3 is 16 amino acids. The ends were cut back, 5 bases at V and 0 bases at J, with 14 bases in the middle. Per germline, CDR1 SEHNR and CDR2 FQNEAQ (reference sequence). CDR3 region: CASSALDADSGNTIYF. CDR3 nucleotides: TGTGCCAGCAGCGCCCTAGATGCAGACTCTGGAAACACCATATATTTT.

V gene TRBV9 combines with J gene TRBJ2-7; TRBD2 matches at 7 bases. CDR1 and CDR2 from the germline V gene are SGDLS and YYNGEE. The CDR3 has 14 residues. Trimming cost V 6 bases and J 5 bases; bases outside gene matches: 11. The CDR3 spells CASNQRGGPHEQYF. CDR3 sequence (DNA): TGTGCCAGCAATCAGCGGGGAGGGCCCCACGAGCAGTACTTC.